This is a list of T cell receptor beta chains from one sample in a study of OX40 agonist ivuxolimab in advanced cancers. Libraries were prepared by immunoSEQ multiplex PCR; TCRdb keeps only in-frame clonotypes and omits some of them. This table holds some 86,000 clones, 70% to 85% found once. The sequencing here drew on CD4+ or CD8+ T cells sorted from blood, taken in a trial of the OX40 agonist ivuxolimab. The receptors come from an adult with an advanced solid tumor such as melanoma, head and neck, liver or kidney cancer. Both conserved end residues are part of each CDR3. A D gene is named only where the DNA matches it firmly.

J gene | V gene | D gene | CDR3 protein | CDR3 DNA
TRBJ2-5 | TRBV7-6 | NA | CASSVGFLKQTQYF | TGTGCCAGCAGCGTAGGATTCCTGAAACAGACCCAGTACTTC
TRBJ2-6 | TRBV21-1 | NA | CASSKGRRTAGANVLTF | TGTGCCAGCAGCAAAGGTAGAAGGACGGCTGGGGCCAACGTCCTGACTTTC
TRBJ2-7 | TRBV27 | NA | CASSLQFRTGARIGSYEQYF | TGTGCCAGCAGTTTACAATTCCGGACGGGGGCACGGATTGGGTCCTACGAGCAGTACTTC
TRBJ2-7 | TRBV19 | TRBD2 | CASRLAGGDEQYF | TGTGCCAGTAGGCTAGCGGGAGGGGACGAGCAGTACTTC
TRBJ1-1 | TRBV15 | NA | CATSSLRQTHTEAFF | TGTGCCACCAGCTCATTGAGACAGACGCACACTGAAGCTTTCTTT
TRBJ2-1 | TRBV28 | NA | CASKDQSSYNEQFF | TGTGCCAGCAAGGACCAGAGCTCCTACAATGAGCAGTTCTTC
TRBJ2-1 | TRBV6-6 | TRBD2 | CASTLAGFYNEQFF | TGTGCCAGCACTCTAGCGGGGTTCTACAATGAGCAGTTCTTC
TRBJ2-5 | TRBV4-2 | NA | CASSLRVEETQYF | TGTGCCAGCAGCTTGAGGGTGGAAGAGACCCAGTACTTC
TRBJ2-2 | TRBV5-4 | TRBD2 | CASSLGGAGGPGRELFF | TGTGCCAGCAGCTTGGGCGGAGCGGGAGGGCCGGGCCGGGAGCTGTTTTTT
TRBJ1-1 | TRBV10-2 | NA | CASGKTMNTEAFF | TGCGCCAGCGGTAAGACGATGAACACTGAAGCTTTCTTT